This T cell receptor beta chain was sequenced for a study of cytomegalovirus exposure and HLA in healthy donors. Germline V gives CDR1 PRHDT, CDR2 FYEKMQ (reference sequence). The CDR3 extends over 16 amino acids. V shed 3 bases, J shed 1 base, and the junction held 7 bases outside the gene matches. Study-wide findings and caveats: Cytomegalovirus-associated TCR beta chains were listed, numbering 150 to 200.

Concerning this clone: Its specificity is not known.

TCRdb's table, derived via immunoSEQ multiplex PCR, lists solely in-frame clones and lacks some. This table has over 75,000 clones, around 84% appearing once. The material sequenced was PBMCs. V gene TRBV13 combines with J gene TRBJ2-3; 7 bases align to TRBD1. The clonotype originates from a man between 18 and 35 years old in good health and CMV-seropositive. CDR3 residues: CASSLSEGAGTDTQYF. The CDR3 coding sequence is TGTGCCAGCAGCTTGTCCGAGGGGGCAGGCACAGATACGCAGTATTTT.